This entry lists 22 T cell receptor beta chains sequenced from one sample in a study of T cells in Graves' hyperthyroidism and ophthalmopathy. TCR beta CDR3 regions were amplified from RNA. The HTBI primer set served for first-round RT-PCR of the TCR CDR3. TCRdb reanalysed the multiplex PCR reads using MiXCR and keeps one entry per CDR3 protein. The table has over 300,000 distinct CDR3 sequences, over 11% seen once. The sample was blood. The source of these receptors is a woman in her sixties with Graves' hyperthyroidism.

This clonotype occurred a few times. CDR3 in amino acids: CSGENTEAFF. For the CDR3, the DNA is TGCAGCGGAGAGAACACTGAAGCTTTCTTT. The chain has TRBV29-1 and TRBJ1-1; D is unclear. CDR1 is SQVTM and CDR2 is ANQGSEA in the germline V gene. The V gene lost 7 bases and the J gene lost 1 base, with 4 bases spanning the gap. This CDR3 has 10 amino acids.

This clonotype was observed a few times. This chain connects TRBV20-1 to TRBJ1-2, with D uncertain. CDR1 and CDR2 from the germline V gene are DFQATT and SNEGSKA (reference sequence). CDR3 length: 13 amino acids. The V and J ends lost 3 bases and 8 bases respectively, with 16 bases between them. The CDR3 nucleotides are TGCAGTGCTAGGGGAGGTGTGCAAAGAGGCTACACCTTC. Its protein product is CSARGGVQRGYTF.

The chain employs TRBV2 and TRBJ2-7; D ambiguous. Germline V gene sequence: CDR1 SNHLY, CDR2 FYNNEI. CDR3 length: 11 residues. Deletions cut 6 bases from V and 3 bases from J, with 6 bases between. The chain's CDR3 is CASSGYYEQYF. CDR3 nucleotide sequence: TGTGCCAGCAGCGGCTACTACGAGCAGTACTTC.

This clonotype was seen many times. J is TRBJ2-4 and V is TRBV12-3 or TRBV12-4, with 7 positions matching TRBD1. CDR3 length: 16 amino acids. V shed 4 bases, J shed 3 bases, and the junction held 9 bases outside the gene matches. CDR3 in amino acids: CASSSWTGGVKNIQYF. The CDR3 nucleotides read TGTGCCAGCAGTTCGTGGACAGGAGGAGTCAAAAACATTCAGTACTTC.

This clonotype has at least ten counts. The rearrangement links TRBV3-1 to TRBJ2-2; D remains unclear. V was cut by 3 bases and J by 7 bases, with 12 bases left in between. This CDR3 region has 14 residues. Germline V gene lookup returns CDR1 LGHDT and CDR2 YNNKEL (reference sequence). The CDR3 protein is CASSQSESGGELFF. For the CDR3, the DNA is TGTGCCAGCAGCCAGTCCGAGTCAGGCGGGGAGCTGTTTTTT.

The genes are TRBV27 and TRBJ2-1; 7 bases match TRBD2. V lost 5 bases and J lost 5; bases outside the gene matches: 6. Germline assignment: CDR1 MNHEY and CDR2 SMNVEV (reference sequence). CDR3 size: 14 residues. This CDR3 is CASSKTSDHNEQFF. The CDR3 DNA follows: TGTGCCAGCAGTAAAACTAGCGACCACAATGAGCAGTTCTTC.

Ten or more counts support this clonotype. The chain links TRBV7-2 to TRBJ2-1; the D gene could be TRBD1 or TRBD2 (5 bases each). The CDR3 consists of 16 residues. The germline V gene encodes CDR1 SGHTA and CDR2 FQGNSA. Between the trimmed V and J ends, which lost 5 bases and 3 bases, there was a span of 17 bases. CDR3 sequence reads: CASSLSFGTHYNEQFF. DNA of the CDR3: TGTGCCAGCAGCCTGAGCTTCGGGACCCACTACAATGAGCAGTTCTTC.

This clonotype was counted only a few times. This chain links TRBV19 with TRBJ1-6; 8 bases agree with TRBD1. Trimming removed 7 bases from V and 10 bases from J; junction bases left unmatched: 6. The germline V gene has CDR1 LNHDA and CDR2 SQIVND (reference sequence). CDR3 length: 13 amino acids. The CDR3 loop is CASMDREVSPLHF. The DNA of the CDR3 is TGTGCCAGTATGGACAGGGAGGTCTCACCCCTCCACTTT.

The chain is built from TRBV9 and TRBJ2-4, with 10 bases lining up with TRBD2. Looked up from germline, CDR1 is SGDLS and CDR2 is YYNGEE. The junction had 8 bases not matched to a gene; V was cut back by 3 bases and J by 8 bases. The CDR3 is 15 amino acids. The CDR3, as DNA: TGTGCCAGCAGCGGCGCTAGCGGGAGAGGTGACATTCAGTACTTC. Protein product: CASSGASGRGDIQYF.

The sample holds a few counts of this clonotype. This chain links TRBV7-9 with TRBJ2-7; 10 bases line up with TRBD1. J lost 0 bases, V lost 11 bases, and 7 bases had no gene match. The CDR3 runs to 14 residues. The germline gives CDR1 SEHNR, CDR2 FQNEAQ (reference sequence). This CDR3 reads CASRGQGRSYEQYF. CDR3 DNA sequence: TGTGCCTCACGGGGACAGGGGCGCTCCTACGAGCAGTACTTC.

V usage is TRBV24-1 and J usage is TRBJ2-7; 10 positions agree with TRBD1. The CDR3 covers 16 residues. The trim removed 1 base at V and 3 bases at J, leaving 5 bases unmatched. CDR1 KGHDR and CDR2 SFDVKD come from the germline V gene. This chain's CDR3 is CATSDLTGTGVYEQYF. CDR3 bases: TGTGCCACCAGTGATTTAACCGGGACAGGGGTCTACGAGCAGTACTTC.

This chain connects TRBV5-1 to TRBJ2-4, with a possible D match to TRBD2 (5 bases). CDR1 SGHRS and CDR2 YFSETQ come from the germline V gene. The ends were cut back, 2 bases at V and 3 bases at J, with 15 bases in the middle. This CDR3 is built from 16 residues. CDR3 nucleotides: TGCGCCAGCAGCTTCACATCGGGCGCGGGCAAAAACATTCAGTACTTC. It codes for CASSFTSGAGKNIQYF.

The chain has TRBV6-1 and TRBJ1-6; possible D gene TRBD1, 5 bases. CDR3 length equals 15 residues. Looked up from germline, CDR1 is MNHNS and CDR2 is SASEGT. V dropped 6 bases and J dropped 7 bases, with 16 bases sitting between them. CDR3 in DNA: TGTGCCAGCAGGGTGTTGGGGGGTCCGAATTCACCCCTCCACTTT. Protein product: CASRVLGGPNSPLHF.

The chain couples TRBV3-1 to TRBJ2-3; 11 nucleotides line up with TRBD2. V lost 1 base, J lost 0 bases, and 6 bases stayed unmatched. CDR3 length: 18 amino acids. Germline lookup yields CDR1 LGHDT and CDR2 YNNKEL (reference sequence). CDR3 bases: TGTGCCAGCAGCCAAGTATATGGGACTAGCGGTAGCACAGATACGCAGTATTTT. Protein product: CASSQVYGTSGSTDTQYF.

This clonotype appeared a few times. V usage is TRBV12-3 or TRBV12-4 and J usage is TRBJ2-1; 8 nucleotides match TRBD1. V was clipped by 1 base and J by 7 bases; unmatched bases: 6. This CDR3 spans 15 amino acids. The CDR3 coding sequence is TGTGCCAGCAGTTTAGACGGACAGGGTTTTAATGAGCAGTTCTTC. It is translated as CASSLDGQGFNEQFF.

This clonotype was found many times. V usage is TRBV13 and J usage is TRBJ2-7, with TRBD2 matching 11 bases. V lost 5 bases, J lost 2 bases, and 11 bases stayed unmatched. The CDR3 runs to 17 residues. Per germline, CDR1 PRHDT and CDR2 FYEKMQ (reference sequence). The CDR3 spells CASSTWGTSGSPYEQYF. The CDR3 DNA reads as TGTGCCAGCAGCACATGGGGTACTAGCGGGAGTCCCTACGAGCAGTACTTC.

This clonotype was seen many times. The chain links TRBV12-3 or TRBV12-4 to TRBJ1-2; maybe TRBD1 (6 bases). Trimming took off 5 bases at V and 3 bases at J, with 19 bases between the two ends. This CDR3 is 16 amino acids long. In DNA, the CDR3 is TGTGCCAGCAGTCCCTCCGGGACAAGTCGCTACTATGGCTACACCTTC. Translated: CASSPSGTSRYYGYTF.

This clonotype was picked up a small number of times. The chain carries TRBV19 and TRBJ2-1; tentatively, D is TRBD1 (7 bases). V lost 7 bases and J 9 bases, leaving 19 bases between the germline ends. CDR3 length: 14 residues. CDR1 and CDR2 (germline): LNHDA, SQIVND (reference sequence). In nucleotides, the CDR3 is TGTGCCAGTAAGGGGGGCGACAGGGTCGCTGAGCAGTTCTTC. Translation: CASKGGDRVAEQFF.

This sequence joins TRBV9 and TRBJ2-3, with TRBD1 matching 10 bases. The germline V gene encodes CDR1 SGDLS and CDR2 YYNGEE. The CDR3 spans 16 residues. J was trimmed by 1 base and V by 4 bases; bases with no gene match: 6. In DNA, the CDR3 is TGTGCCAGCAGCAGCCGGGACAGGGGAGGCACAGATACGCAGTATTTT. This sequence encodes CASSSRDRGGTDTQYF.

The chain employs TRBV9 and TRBJ2-2; 7 bases map to TRBD1. Trimming cost V 3 bases and J 7 bases; bases outside gene matches: 6. In germline, CDR1 is SGDLS, CDR2 YYNGEE. The CDR3 loop spans 14 amino acids. CDR3: CASSAAGGFGELFF. For the CDR3, the DNA is TGTGCCAGCAGCGCTGCAGGGGGTTTCGGGGAGCTGTTTTTT.

In this sample, this clonotype turned up many times. The chain joins TRBV3-1 to TRBJ2-4; 10 bases are shared with TRBD1. V lost 4 bases and J lost 6; bases outside the gene matches: 3. The germline V gene encodes CDR1 LGHDT and CDR2 YNNKEL (reference sequence). This CDR3 has 14 residues. The DNA for the CDR3 is TGTGCCAGCAGCCCGGGACAGGGGTCAAACATTCAGTACTTC. The encoded protein is CASSPGQGSNIQYF.

V and J are TRBV7-9 and TRBJ2-3, with 11 bases fitting TRBD2. The CDR3 consists of 17 residues. V lost 5 bases to trimming and J lost 9 bases; unmatched junction nucleotides: 16. Germline assignment: CDR1 SEHNR and CDR2 FQNEAQ (reference sequence). CDR3 nucleotides: TGTGCCAGCAGCCCGGGGCTAGCGGGAGGCCCGGATCGGACGCAGTATTTT. Translating it yields CASSPGLAGGPDRTQYF.